What follows are 9 T cell receptor beta chains derived from one specimen sequenced in a study of blood T cell repertoires in COVID-19. Using immunoSEQ multiplex PCR, the repertoire was profiled, and TCRdb retains in-frame clones only, with some absent. The sample includes 200,000 to 300,000 clones, about 89% of them seen just once. Sequenced: peripheral blood. These receptors were collected from a middle-aged man who had recovered from COVID-19.

V is TRBV10-3 and J is TRBJ2-7, with 11 bases that match TRBD1. J gave up 5 bases and V 5 bases, and 5 bases lay outside the gene matches. The CDR3 covers 14 residues. Germline CDR1 ENHRY, CDR2 SYGVKD. CDR3: CAISRTGGRDEQYF. The CDR3 DNA sequence: TGTGCCATCAGTAGGACAGGGGGCAGGGACGAGCAGTACTTC.

The V gene is TRBV19, the J gene TRBJ2-7; no clear D gene. V gave up 1 base and J gave up 0 bases, with 10 bases separating them. Germline-derived CDR1 and CDR2 are LNHDA and SQIVND (reference sequence). The CDR3 has 15 residues. DNA of the CDR3: TGTGCCAGTAGTATAGGGCCAGGTAGCTCCTACGAGCAGTACTTC. It is translated as CASSIGPGSSYEQYF.

The V call is TRBV6-5, the J call TRBJ2-6, with TRBD1 as a possible D gene (6 bases). This CDR3 is 16 amino acids long. With 0 bases removed from V and 3 bases from J, the gap between germline ends came to 9 bases. CDR1 is MNHEY and CDR2 is SVGAGI in the germline V gene. DNA of the CDR3: TGTGCCAGCAGTTACTCACAGGGCGGTGGGGCCAACGTCCTGACTTTC. Its translation: CASSYSQGGGANVLTF.

The rearrangement links TRBV5-4 to TRBJ2-5; D possibly corresponds to TRBD1 (6 bases). V was clipped by 2 bases and J by 9 bases, with 14 bases between them. This CDR3 spans 13 amino acids. In germline, CDR1 is SGHNT, CDR2 YYREEE (reference sequence). CDR3 loop: CASSFGQPGAQYF. The CDR3 DNA is TGTGCCAGCAGCTTCGGACAGCCAGGGGCCCAGTACTTC. The full variable domain, with the rest looked up from reference TRBV5-4 and TRBJ2-5, is ETGVTQSPTHLIKTRGQQVTLRCSSQSGHNTVSWYQQALGQGPQFIFQYYREEENGRGNFPPRFSGLQFPNYSSELNVNALELDDSALYLCASSFGQPGAQYFGPGTRLLVL.

The chain carries TRBV11-3 and TRBJ1-2, with D perhaps TRBD1 (6 bases). V gave up 5 bases and J gave up 8 bases, with 15 bases separating them. Germline V gene sequence: CDR1 SGHNT, CDR2 YENEEA. The CDR3 contains 13 residues. The chain's CDR3 is CASSLAGGLGYTF. CDR3 in DNA: TGTGCCAGCAGCCTCGCGGGGGGCCTCGGCTACACCTTC.

V is TRBV12-3 or TRBV12-4 and J is TRBJ1-6; D is unclear. This CDR3 is 12 amino acids long. Trimming cost V 6 bases and J 15 bases, with 15 bases left between them. The CDR3 coding sequence is TGTGCCAGCAGCAACCCACCCGGGATCCTCCACTTT. It specifies CASSNPPGILHF.

In this sample, this clone turned up a few times. The V gene is TRBV24-1, the J gene TRBJ2-7; D is unresolved. Germline V CDR1 and CDR2: KGHDR, SFDVKD. V was cut by 4 bases and J by 5 bases, with 11 bases left in between. The CDR3 consists of 13 residues. The CDR3 sequence is CATSDLSRDEQYF. CDR3 bases: TGTGCCACCAGTGACCTCAGTCGGGACGAGCAGTACTTC.

The chain joins TRBV10-3 to TRBJ2-4, with D unresolved. Germline values: CDR1 ENHRY, CDR2 SYGVKD. Deletions cut 6 bases from V and 9 bases from J, with 15 bases between. This CDR3 has 13 residues. CDR3 sequence (DNA): TGTGCCATCAGCGGCGGCCTCGGTGGCATTCAGTACTTC. This sequence encodes CAISGGLGGIQYF.

This rearrangement joins TRBV30 to TRBJ1-2, with TRBD1 matching 7 bases. CDR1 is GTSNPN, CDR2 SVGIG, per germline (reference sequence). CDR3 length equals 16 residues. Trimming removed 4 bases from V and 4 bases from J; junction bases left unmatched: 15. The CDR3 here is CAWKLGQPFSSYGYTF. Here the CDR3 DNA reads TGTGCCTGGAAGCTGGGACAGCCATTCAGTAGCTATGGCTACACCTTC.